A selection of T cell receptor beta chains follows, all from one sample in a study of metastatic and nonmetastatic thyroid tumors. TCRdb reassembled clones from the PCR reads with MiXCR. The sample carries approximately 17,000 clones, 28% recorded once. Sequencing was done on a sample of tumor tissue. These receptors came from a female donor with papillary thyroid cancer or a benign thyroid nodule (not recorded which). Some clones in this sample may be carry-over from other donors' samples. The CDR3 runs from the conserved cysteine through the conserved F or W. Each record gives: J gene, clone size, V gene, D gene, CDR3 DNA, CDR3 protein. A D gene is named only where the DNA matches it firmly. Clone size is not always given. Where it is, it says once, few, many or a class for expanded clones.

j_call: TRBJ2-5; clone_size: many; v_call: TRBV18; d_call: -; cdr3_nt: TGTGCCAGCTCACCCAGGACAGTGATTCAAGAGACCCAGTACTTC; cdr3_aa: CASSPRTVIQETQYF
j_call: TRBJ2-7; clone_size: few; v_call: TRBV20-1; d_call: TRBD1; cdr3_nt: TGCAGTGCCTTACAGGGGGCCTCCTACGAGCAGTACTTC; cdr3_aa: CSALQGASYEQYF
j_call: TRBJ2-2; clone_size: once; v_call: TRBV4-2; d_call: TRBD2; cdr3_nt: TGTGCCAGCAGCCAAGATAAGTCTAGCGGGAGGGCCACCGGGGAGCTGTTTTTT; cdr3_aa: CASSQDKSSGRATGELFF
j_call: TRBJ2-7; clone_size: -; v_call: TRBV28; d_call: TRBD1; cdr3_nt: TGTGCCGCCTGGGACAGGGATAACGAGCAGTACTTC; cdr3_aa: CAAWDRDNEQYF
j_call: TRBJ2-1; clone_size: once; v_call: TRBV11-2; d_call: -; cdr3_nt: TGTGCCAGCAGGAGGCCCGGGTTGGAACTCTACAATGAGCAGTTCTTC; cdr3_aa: CASRRPGLELYNEQFF
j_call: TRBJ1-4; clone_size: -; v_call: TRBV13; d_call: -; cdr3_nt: TGTGCCAGCAGCGCCCGAGTGTCGGTGGCTAATGAAAAACTGTTTTTT; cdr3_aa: CASSARVSVANEKLFF
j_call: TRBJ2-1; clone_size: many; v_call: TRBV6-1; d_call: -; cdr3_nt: TGTGCCAGCAGTTCGTACCAATATGAGCAGTTCTTC; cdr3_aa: CASSSYQYEQFF
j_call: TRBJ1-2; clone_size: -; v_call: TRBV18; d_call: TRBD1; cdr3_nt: TGTGCCAGCTCTCCCGGGACAGGGGAGGATGGCTACACCTTC; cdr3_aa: CASSPGTGEDGYTF
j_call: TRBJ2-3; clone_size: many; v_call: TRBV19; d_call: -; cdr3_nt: TGTGCCAGTAGTATCTCGCGGAAAAGCACAGATACGCAGTATTTT; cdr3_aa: CASSISRKSTDTQYF
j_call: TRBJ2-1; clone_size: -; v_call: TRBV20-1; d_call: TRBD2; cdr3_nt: TGCAGTGCAAAAAGGCTAGCGGGTTCCTACAATGAGCAGTTCTTC; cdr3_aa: CSAKRLAGSYNEQFF
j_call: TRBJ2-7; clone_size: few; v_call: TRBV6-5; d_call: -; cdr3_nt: TGTGCCAGCAGTTATGCAGAATCCTACGAGCAGTACTTC; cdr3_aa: CASSYAESYEQYF
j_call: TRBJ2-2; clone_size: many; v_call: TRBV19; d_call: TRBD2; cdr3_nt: TGTGCCAGTAGAAGAGCGGGAGATAGGACCGGGGAGCTGTTTTTT; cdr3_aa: CASRRAGDRTGELFF
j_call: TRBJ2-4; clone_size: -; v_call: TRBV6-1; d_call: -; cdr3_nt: TGTGCCAGAAGTCCAGGGGGGCTAGCCAAAAGCATTCAGTACTTC; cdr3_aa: CARSPGGLAKSIQYF
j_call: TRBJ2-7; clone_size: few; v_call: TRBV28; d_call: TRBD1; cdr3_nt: TGTGCCAGCATGGACCCGGGACAGGGCTACGAGCAGTACTTC; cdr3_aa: CASMDPGQGYEQYF
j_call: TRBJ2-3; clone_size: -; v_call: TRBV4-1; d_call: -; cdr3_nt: TGCGCCAGCAGCCAAAGGTCAGATACGCAGTATTTT; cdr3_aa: CASSQRSDTQYF
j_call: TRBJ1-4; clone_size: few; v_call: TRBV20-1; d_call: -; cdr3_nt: TGCAGTGCTAGATGGCAGCCCGATCCAACCAATGAAAAACTGTCTTTT; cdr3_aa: CSARWQPDPTNEKLSF
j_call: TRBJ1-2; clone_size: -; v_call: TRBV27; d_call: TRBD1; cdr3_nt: TGTGCCAGCAGTTTTCGCCTTACAGGGGGCTATGGCTACACCTTC; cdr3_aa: CASSFRLTGGYGYTF